This T cell receptor (beta chain) was captured in a study of cytomegalovirus exposure and HLA in healthy donors. The PCR contained 60 Vbeta and 13 Jbeta primers. Method: immunoSEQ multiplex PCR; TCRdb's copy keeps in-frame clones and lacks some. Here the sample spans 160,000 or so clones, over 80% being singletons. Overall study results and limits: The study assumed roughly uniform donor sequencing depth for presence/absence analyses.

As regards this clone: What it binds is unknown.

The junction had 10 bases not matched to a gene; V was cut back by 3 bases and J by 8 bases. The CDR3 spans 15 residues. CDR1 SGDLS and CDR2 YYNGEE come from the germline V gene. The material sequenced was PBMCs. The clonotype comes from a woman aged 18-29 years in good health and CMV-seronegative. The chain combines TRBV9 with TRBJ1-2; 10 bases match TRBD1. CDR3 in amino acids: CASSARTGGGWGYTF. CDR3 nucleotides: TGTGCCAGCAGCGCCCGGACAGGGGGAGGTTGGGGCTACACCTTC.